What follows are 30 T cell receptor beta chains derived from one specimen sequenced in a study of blood T cell repertoires in COVID-19. Produced via immunoSEQ multiplex PCR; TCRdb's table is partial and in-frame only. This sample has under 130,000 clones, with roughly 80% found just once. The sequencing input was peripheral blood. The receptors were sampled from a woman in her seventies with acute or convalescent COVID-19.

As DNA, the CDR3 is TGTGCCAGTAGTATCAAGGCAGGGGGCAGTGGCTACACCTTC. Amino acids: CASSIKAGGSGYTF. The chain uses TRBV19 and TRBJ1-2, with 8 bases aligning to TRBD1. Trimming at V came to 3 bases and at J to 7 bases, leaving 7 bases not matched to a gene. This CDR3 spans 14 amino acids. Germline V gene lookup returns CDR1 LNHDA and CDR2 SQIVND (reference sequence).

This clone was detected only a few times. The rearrangement uses TRBV7-9 and TRBJ2-1, with D unclear. Germline-derived CDR1 and CDR2 are SEHNR and FQNEAQ (reference sequence). V lost 4 bases to trimming and J lost 11 bases, with 15 bases between them. The CDR3 contains 13 residues. CDR3 bases: TGTGCCAGCAGCTCGCGGTCAGAATTTAAGCAGTTCTTC. The encoded protein is CASSSRSEFKQFF.

The chain carries TRBV29-1 and TRBJ2-1, with TRBD2 identical over 8 bases. Per germline, CDR1 SQVTM and CDR2 ANQGSEA. CDR3 size: 14 residues. J was trimmed by 7 bases and V by 3 bases; bases with no gene match: 8. CDR3 bases: TGCAGCGTTGATCAAGGCGGGGGGATGAATGAGCAGTTCTTC. Translated, it gives CSVDQGGGMNEQFF.

The V and J genes are TRBV19 and TRBJ2-1; TRBD1 aligns across 8 bases. From germline, CDR1 is LNHDA and CDR2 SQIVND (reference sequence). This CDR3 is built from 13 residues. V shed 5 bases and J 6 bases; nucleotides not matched to a gene: 3. As DNA, the CDR3 is TGTGCCAGTAGTGTTACAGGGGGCAATGAGCAGTTCTTC. It is translated as CASSVTGGNEQFF.

Comment on this clone: This same CDR3 is encoded by further DNA sequences in the sample. The CDR3 DNA sequence: TGTGCCAGCAGCGCCACGGGAGGGCGTTACAATGAGCAGTTCTTC. This gives the protein CASSATGGRYNEQFF. The rearrangement links TRBV7-8 to TRBJ2-1, with 8 bases aligning to TRBD2. The CDR3 has 15 residues. V was clipped by 5 bases and J by 4 bases; unmatched bases: 7. Germline V gene lookup returns CDR1 SGHVS and CDR2 FQNEAQ.

This clone was seen more than once but under ten times. The chain is built from TRBV3-1 (or the pseudogene TRBV3-2) and TRBJ2-1; 9 positions agree with TRBD2. Germline CDR1 LGHDT, CDR2 YNNKEL (reference sequence). Unmatched junction bases numbered 7, after V lost 3 bases and J lost 7 bases. This CDR3 region has 15 residues. As DNA, the CDR3 is TGTGCCAGCAGCCACGCGCGGGGGGGCGGAAATGAGCAGTTCTTC. This gives the protein CASSHARGGGNEQFF.

The chain combines TRBV7-8 with TRBJ1-1; a possible D gene is TRBD1 (6 bases). The CDR3 has 15 residues. V was pared by 5 bases and J by 0 bases, with 13 bases between. In germline, CDR1 is SGHVS, CDR2 FQNEAQ. CDR3 sequence: CASSRDRRMNTEAFF. For the CDR3, the DNA is TGTGCCAGCAGCCGAGACAGGCGGATGAACACTGAAGCTTTCTTT.

This clone was observed a single time. The chain joins TRBV6-1 to TRBJ1-2; 8 bases align to TRBD1. The CDR3 is 18 residues long. The V gene end was trimmed by 2 bases and the J gene end by 2 bases; junction bases not matched to a gene: 13. CDR1 and CDR2 from the germline V gene are MNHNS and SASEGT. CDR3 region: CASSERATGVRANYGYTF. CDR3 DNA: TGTGCCAGCAGTGAACGCGCGACAGGGGTCAGGGCCAACTATGGCTACACCTTC.

The sample holds a few counts of this clone. This chain joins TRBV6-6 and TRBJ2-7; D is unclear. Germline CDR1 MNHNY, CDR2 SVGAGI (reference sequence). CDR3 length: 13 amino acids. Deletions cut 1 base from V and 9 bases from J, with 13 bases between. The CDR3 reads CASSYWPGDGQYF. In DNA form, the CDR3 reads TGTGCCAGCAGTTACTGGCCCGGAGATGGGCAGTACTTC.

CDR3 nucleotide sequence: TGTGCCAGCAGTTTGGGCAGGGGGCTTGAGCAGTACTTC. Protein product: CASSLGRGLEQYF. This chain uses TRBV12-3 or TRBV12-4 with TRBJ2-7, with 8 bases identical to TRBD1. The CDR3 is 13 residues long. V lost 3 bases, J lost 7 bases, and 5 bases stayed unmatched.

In this sample, this clone turned up many times. V and J are TRBV5-1 and TRBJ1-1, with 7 nucleotides matching TRBD1. CDR3 length: 14 residues. In germline, CDR1 is SGHRS, CDR2 YFSETQ. J was trimmed by 1 base and V by 4 bases; bases with no gene match: 4. In nucleotides, the CDR3 is TGCGCCAGCAGCCCCAGGACAGGGAACACTGAAGCTTTCTTT. Translation: CASSPRTGNTEAFF.

CDR3 DNA: TGTGCCAGCAGCTTGGGGCAGGGGATCGAAAAACTGTTTTTT. Translation gives CASSLGQGIEKLFF. The chain has TRBV7-9 and TRBJ1-4; maybe TRBD1 (6 bases). CDR3 size: 14 residues. V was trimmed by 3 bases and J by 8 bases, leaving 13 bases between them. The germline V gene has CDR1 SEHNR and CDR2 FQNEAQ (reference sequence). The variable domain in full, with the rest retrieved from reference TRBV7-9 and TRBJ1-4, is DTGVSQNPRHKITKRGQNVTFRCDPISEHNRLYWYRQTLGQGPEFLTYFQNEAQLEKSRLLSDRFSAERPKGSFSTLEIQRTEQGDSAMYLCASSLGQGIEKLFFGSGTQLSVL.

The gene calls are TRBV29-1 and TRBJ1-2, with 7 bases lining up with TRBD1. V was clipped by 6 bases and J by 4 bases; unmatched bases: 5. The CDR3 has 12 residues. Germline V gene sequence: CDR1 SQVTM, CDR2 ANQGSEA. CDR3 sequence (DNA): TGCAGCGTATCTCGGGACAGCTATGGCTACACCTTC. This codes for CSVSRDSYGYTF. The complete variable domain, with remaining parts taken from reference TRBV29-1 and TRBJ1-2, reads SAVISQKPSRDICQRGTSLTIQCQVDSQVTMMFWYRQQPGQSLTLIATANQGSEATYESGFVIDKFPISRPNLTFSTLTVSNMSPEDSSIYLCSVSRDSYGYTFGSGTRLTVV.

CDR3 nucleotide sequence: TGTGCCAGCAGCGGACAGGTCTCAGGTGCAGCGGAGCAGTACTTC. Amino acid sequence: CASSGQVSGAAEQYF. J is TRBJ2-7 and V is TRBV7-6, with 7 nucleotides matching TRBD1. The length of the CDR3 is 15 residues. Trimming removed 5 bases from V and 7 bases from J; junction bases left unmatched: 14. Germline assignment: CDR1 SGHVS and CDR2 FNYEAQ.

The genes are TRBV19 and TRBJ1-5, with TRBD1 matching over 9 bases. Germline loops: CDR1 LNHDA, CDR2 SQIVND (reference sequence). The V and J ends lost 9 bases and 1 base, in that order; junction bases with no gene match: 10. The CDR3 covers 16 residues. This CDR3 reads CASGPGQGPSNQPQHF. The CDR3 DNA is TGTGCCAGCGGACCGGGACAGGGTCCCAGCAATCAGCCCCAGCATTTT.

This chain uses TRBV18 with TRBJ1-1; no reliable D call. The ends were cut back, 8 bases at V and 3 bases at J, with 19 bases in the middle. Germline V gene data show CDR1 as KGHSH and CDR2 as LQKENI. The CDR3 loop spans 15 amino acids. CDR3 residues: CASQEAGRRDTEAFF. The CDR3 DNA reads as TGTGCCAGCCAAGAGGCCGGAAGGCGGGACACTGAAGCTTTCTTT.

The chain joins TRBV5-1 to TRBJ2-1; TRBD2 aligns across 7 bases. The CDR3 consists of 16 residues. Germline-derived CDR1 and CDR2 are SGHRS and YFSETQ. V gave up 3 bases and J gave up 3 bases; unmatched junction bases: 9. The CDR3 reads CASSSQPSGDYNEQFF. CDR3 coding DNA: TGCGCCAGCAGCTCGCAGCCCAGCGGGGACTACAATGAGCAGTTCTTC.

This clone was seen more than once but under ten times. J is TRBJ2-7 and V is TRBV2; perhaps TRBD1 as D (5 bases). Germline-derived CDR1 and CDR2 are SNHLY and FYNNEI. The V end lost 4 bases, the J end lost 2 bases, and 9 bases lay between the germline ends. The CDR3 runs 13 residues. CDR3 nucleotides: TGTGCCAGCAGTGGAGACAGAGCCTACGAGCAGTACTTC. Translated, it gives CASSGDRAYEQYF. Full variable domain (remainder filled in from reference TRBV2 and TRBJ2-7): EPEVTQTPSHQVTQMGQEVILRCVPISNHLYFYWYRQILGQKVEFLVSFYNNEISEKSEIFDDQFSVERPDGSNFTLKIRSTKLEDSAMYFCASSGDRAYEQYFGPGTRLTVT.

This clone showed up just once. The chain couples TRBV25-1 to TRBJ1-1, with a possible D match to TRBD1 (5 bases). CDR3 size: 16 residues. V lost 3 bases and J 9 bases, leaving 23 bases between the germline ends. Germline-derived CDR1 and CDR2 are MGHDK and SYGVNS. CDR3 protein: CASSDPPGQGSNKAFF. In DNA form, the CDR3 reads TGTGCCAGCAGTGACCCCCCGGGTCAGGGATCAAACAAAGCTTTCTTT.

The table lists this clone with a few counts. The CDR3 DNA follows: TGTGCCAGCAGCCGAGGGACACACTCTGGAAACACCATATATTTT. This sequence encodes CASSRGTHSGNTIYF. The rearrangement links TRBV9 to TRBJ1-3, with D possibly matching TRBD1 (6 bases). Trimming shortened V by 4 bases and J by 0 bases, and 11 bases separated the two germline ends. Germline V gene data show CDR1 as SGDLS and CDR2 as YYNGEE. The CDR3 consists of 15 residues. The whole variable domain, remainder taken from reference TRBV9 and TRBJ1-3, is DSGVTQTPKHLITATGQRVTLRCSPRSGDLSVYWYQQSLDQGLQFLIQYYNGEERAKGNILERFSAQQFPDLHSELNLSSLELGDSALYFCASSRGTHSGNTIYFGEGSWLTVV.

This chain links TRBV30 with TRBJ1-1, with D perhaps TRBD1 (5 bases). This CDR3 is built from 13 residues. V gave up 0 bases and J gave up 3 bases, with 8 bases separating them. The germline gives CDR1 GTSNPN, CDR2 SVGIG (reference sequence). CDR3 bases: TGTGCCTGGAGTGTGGGGCGAGACACTGAAGCTTTCTTT. Translated: CAWSVGRDTEAFF.

The table lists this clone with a count of one. This chain links TRBV2 with TRBJ1-1, with 7 bases fitting TRBD1. The germline V gene encodes CDR1 SNHLY and CDR2 FYNNEI. J was trimmed by 8 bases and V by 9 bases; bases with no gene match: 9. The length of the CDR3 is 12 residues. In nucleotides, the CDR3 is TGTGCCAGTACACAGGGGCCCGGGGAAGCTTTCTTT. Residues: CASTQGPGEAFF.

The chain uses TRBV4-1 and TRBJ2-3, with D perhaps TRBD1 (6 bases). The V end was cut by 6 bases, the J end by 4 bases, with 14 bases between. The CDR3 is made up of 14 amino acids. CDR1 and CDR2 from the germline V gene are MGHRA and YSYEKL. CDR3 amino acids: CASRAGVWADTQYF. As DNA, the CDR3 is TGCGCCAGCAGGGCAGGGGTTTGGGCAGATACGCAGTATTTT.

The rearrangement uses TRBV6-5 and TRBJ1-2; TRBD1 is a possible D gene (5 bases). The V gene lost 0 bases and the J gene lost 2 bases, with 13 bases spanning the gap. Looked up from germline, CDR1 is MNHEY and CDR2 is SVGAGI. This CDR3 spans 16 amino acids. This CDR3 is CASSYSGGRGNYGYTF. The CDR3 DNA reads TGTGCCAGCAGTTACTCCGGGGGACGGGGAAACTATGGCTACACCTTC.

J is TRBJ1-2 and V is TRBV4-1, with a tentative D call TRBD1 (5 bases). The CDR3 is made up of 15 amino acids. The germline CDR1 and CDR2 sequences are MGHRA and YSYEKL. V lost 0 bases, J lost 5 bases, and 13 bases lay in between. The CDR3 DNA sequence: TGCGCCAGCAGCCAAGAGGACACCTCACATTATGGCTACACCTTC. Its protein product is CASSQEDTSHYGYTF.

The chain has TRBV3-1 (or the pseudogene TRBV3-2) and TRBJ2-1; D perhaps matches TRBD1 (5 bases). Trimming removed 4 bases from V and 8 bases from J, with 12 bases in between. This CDR3 has 13 amino acids. The germline CDR1 and CDR2 sequences are LGHDT and YNNKEL (reference sequence). The CDR3 region has the DNA TGTGCCAGCAGCCCCAGGGTCAGGGATGAGCAGTTCTTC. It translates to CASSPRVRDEQFF.

The chain uses TRBV3-1 (or the pseudogene TRBV3-2) and TRBJ2-3; D may be TRBD1 (6 bases). The CDR3 is made up of 18 amino acids. Between the trimmed V and J ends, which lost 0 bases and 4 bases, there was a span of 20 bases. The germline CDR1 and CDR2 sequences are LGHDT and YNNKEL (reference sequence). The CDR3 is CASSQDLRRDTKSDTQYF. The CDR3, as DNA: TGTGCCAGCAGCCAAGACTTACGTCGGGACACCAAATCAGATACGCAGTATTTT.

The gene calls are TRBV25-1 and TRBJ1-5; a weak D match, TRBD1 (6 bases). V was cut by 1 base and J by 3 bases, with 16 bases left in between. Germline V gene lookup returns CDR1 MGHDK and CDR2 SYGVNS. This CDR3 is built from 17 residues. CDR3 sequence: CASSESRWGQANQPQHF. Here the CDR3 DNA reads TGTGCCAGCAGTGAATCTAGGTGGGGACAAGCCAATCAGCCCCAGCATTTT.

This clone was seen more than once but under ten times. The chain links TRBV11-2 to TRBJ1-1, with D possibly being TRBD1 (5 bases). V lost 4 bases to trimming and J lost 6 bases, with 21 bases between them. The CDR3 covers 16 residues. CDR1 and CDR2 (germline): SGHAT, FQNNGV. CDR3: CASSSLKGPTLAEAFF. As DNA, the CDR3 is TGTGCCAGCAGCTCTTTAAAGGGGCCGACTCTCGCTGAAGCTTTCTTT.

CDR3 nucleotides: TGTGCCAGCAGCTTGGAAGGGGGAAGCTACAATGAGCAGTTCTTC. As protein: CASSLEGGSYNEQFF. The chain joins TRBV5-5 to TRBJ2-1, with D possibly TRBD1 on 6 matching bases. V gave up 0 bases and J gave up 3 bases, with 10 bases separating them. The CDR3 is 15 residues long. Germline V CDR1 and CDR2: SGHKS, YYEKEE (reference sequence).